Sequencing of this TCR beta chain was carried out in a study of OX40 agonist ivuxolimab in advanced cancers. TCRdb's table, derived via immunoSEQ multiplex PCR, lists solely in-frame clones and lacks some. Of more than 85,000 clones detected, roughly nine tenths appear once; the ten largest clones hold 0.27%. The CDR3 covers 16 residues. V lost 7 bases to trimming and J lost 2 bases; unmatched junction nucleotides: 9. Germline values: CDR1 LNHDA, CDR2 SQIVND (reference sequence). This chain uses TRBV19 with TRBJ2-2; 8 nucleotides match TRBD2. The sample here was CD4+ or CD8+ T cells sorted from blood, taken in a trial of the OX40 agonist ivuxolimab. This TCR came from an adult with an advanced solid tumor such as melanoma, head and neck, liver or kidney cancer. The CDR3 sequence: CASIQGAGVNTGELFF. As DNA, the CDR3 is TGTGCCAGTATTCAAGGAGCGGGAGTCAACACCGGGGAGCTGTTTTTT.